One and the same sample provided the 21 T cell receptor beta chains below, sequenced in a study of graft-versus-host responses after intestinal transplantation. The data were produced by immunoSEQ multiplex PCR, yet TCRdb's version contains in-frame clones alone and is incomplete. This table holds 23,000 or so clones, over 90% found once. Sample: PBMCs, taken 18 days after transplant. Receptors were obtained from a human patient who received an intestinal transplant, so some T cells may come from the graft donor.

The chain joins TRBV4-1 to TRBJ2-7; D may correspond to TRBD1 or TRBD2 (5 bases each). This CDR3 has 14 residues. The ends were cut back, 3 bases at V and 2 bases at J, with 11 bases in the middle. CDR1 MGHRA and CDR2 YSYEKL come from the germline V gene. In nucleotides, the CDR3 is TGCGCCAGCAGCCAGGGGCGGGCTGCCTACGAGCAGTACTTC. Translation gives CASSQGRAAYEQYF.

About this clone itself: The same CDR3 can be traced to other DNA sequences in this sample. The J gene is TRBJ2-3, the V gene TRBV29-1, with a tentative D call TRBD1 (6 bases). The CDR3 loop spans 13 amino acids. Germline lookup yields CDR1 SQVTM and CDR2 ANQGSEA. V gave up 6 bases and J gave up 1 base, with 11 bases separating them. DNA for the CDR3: TGCAGCGTCGGGACATCTGGCACAGATACGCAGTATTTT. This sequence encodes CSVGTSGTDTQYF.

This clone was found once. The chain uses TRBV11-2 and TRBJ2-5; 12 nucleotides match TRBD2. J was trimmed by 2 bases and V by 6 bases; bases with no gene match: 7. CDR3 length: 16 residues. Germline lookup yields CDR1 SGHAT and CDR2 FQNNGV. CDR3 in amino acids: CASSLGLAGLQETQYF. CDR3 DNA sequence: TGTGCCAGCAGTCTCGGACTAGCGGGGCTGCAAGAGACCCAGTACTTC.

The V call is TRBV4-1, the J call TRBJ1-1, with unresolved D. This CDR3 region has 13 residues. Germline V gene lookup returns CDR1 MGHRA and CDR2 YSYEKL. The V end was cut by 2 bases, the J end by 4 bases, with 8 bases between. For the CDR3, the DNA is TGCGCCAGCAGCCAAATCAGAGGCACTGAAGCTTTCTTT. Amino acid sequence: CASSQIRGTEAFF.

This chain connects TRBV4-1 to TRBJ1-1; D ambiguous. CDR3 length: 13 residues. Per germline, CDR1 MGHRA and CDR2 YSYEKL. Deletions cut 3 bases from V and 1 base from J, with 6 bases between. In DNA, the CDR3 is TGCGCCAGCAGCCACATGGGGAACACTGAAGCTTTCTTT. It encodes CASSHMGNTEAFF.

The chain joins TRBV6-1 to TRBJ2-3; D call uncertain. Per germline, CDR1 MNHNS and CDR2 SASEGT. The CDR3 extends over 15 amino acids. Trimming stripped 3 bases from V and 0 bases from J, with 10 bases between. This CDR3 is CASSDSPASTDTQYF. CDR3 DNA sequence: TGTGCCAGCAGTGACTCACCTGCTAGCACAGATACGCAGTATTTT.

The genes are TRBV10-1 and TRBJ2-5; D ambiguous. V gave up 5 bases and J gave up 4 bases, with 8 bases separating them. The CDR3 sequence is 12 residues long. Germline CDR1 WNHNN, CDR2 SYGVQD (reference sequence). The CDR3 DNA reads TGCGCCAGCAGTCAATCGGGAGAGACCCAGTACTTC. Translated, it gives CASSQSGETQYF.

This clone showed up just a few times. The DNA of the CDR3 is TGTGCCAGCAGCTTAAGCCATATCGTCTCACCCCTCCACTTT. Translation: CASSLSHIVSPLHF. V gene TRBV5-6 combines with J gene TRBJ1-6; D is ambiguous. CDR1 and CDR2 (germline): SGHDT, YYEEEE. V lost 2 bases and J lost 10, with 13 bases in between. The CDR3 has 14 residues. The full variable domain, in which reference TRBV5-6 and TRBJ1-6 provide the parts outside the CDR3, is DAGVTQSPTHLIKTRGQQVTLRCSPKSGHDTVSWYQQALGQGPQFIFQYYEEEERQRGNFPDRFSGHQFPNYSSELNVNALLLGDSALYLCASSLSHIVSPLHFGNGTRLTVT.

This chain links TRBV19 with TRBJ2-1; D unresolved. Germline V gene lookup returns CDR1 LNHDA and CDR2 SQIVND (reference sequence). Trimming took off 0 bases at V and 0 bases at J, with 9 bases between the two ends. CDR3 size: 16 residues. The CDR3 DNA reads TGTGCCAGTAGTATAGATTTCCTTGACTCCTACAATGAGCAGTTCTTC. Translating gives CASSIDFLDSYNEQFF.

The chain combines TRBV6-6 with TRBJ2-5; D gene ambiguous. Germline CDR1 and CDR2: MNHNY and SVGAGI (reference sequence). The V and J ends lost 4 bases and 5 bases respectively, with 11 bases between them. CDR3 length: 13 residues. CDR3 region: CASSLARMETQYF. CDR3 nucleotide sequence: TGTGCCAGCAGTTTGGCGCGTATGGAGACCCAGTACTTC.

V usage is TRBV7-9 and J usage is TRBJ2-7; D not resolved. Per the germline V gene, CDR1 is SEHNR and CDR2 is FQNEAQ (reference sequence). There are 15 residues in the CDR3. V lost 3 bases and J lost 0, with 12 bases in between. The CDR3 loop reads CASSFRLAASYEQYF. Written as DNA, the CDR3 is TGTGCCAGCAGCTTCCGCCTGGCGGCCTCCTACGAGCAGTACTTC. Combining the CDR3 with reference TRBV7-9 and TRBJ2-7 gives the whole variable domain DTGVSQNPRHKITKRGQNVTFRCDPISEHNRLYWYRQTLGQGPEFLTYFQNEAQLEKSRLLSDRFSAERPKGSFSTLEIQRTEQGDSAMYLCASSFRLAASYEQYFGPGTRLTVT.

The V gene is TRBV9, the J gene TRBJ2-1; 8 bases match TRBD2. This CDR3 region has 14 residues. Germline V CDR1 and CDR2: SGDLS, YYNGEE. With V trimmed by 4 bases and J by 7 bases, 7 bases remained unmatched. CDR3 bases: TGTGCCAGCAGCCCGCTCGGGGGGGCGAATGAGCAGTTCTTC. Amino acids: CASSPLGGANEQFF.

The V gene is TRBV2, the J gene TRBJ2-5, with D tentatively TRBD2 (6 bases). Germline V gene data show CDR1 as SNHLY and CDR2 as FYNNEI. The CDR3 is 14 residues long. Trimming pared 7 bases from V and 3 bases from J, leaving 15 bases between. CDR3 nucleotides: TGTGCCAGCACCCGACTAGGGGTAGAAGAGACCCAGTACTTC. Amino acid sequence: CASTRLGVEETQYF. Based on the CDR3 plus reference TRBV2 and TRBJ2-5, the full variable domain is EPEVTQTPSHQVTQMGQEVILRCVPISNHLYFYWYRQILGQKVEFLVSFYNNEISEKSEIFDDQFSVERPDGSNFTLKIRSTKLEDSAMYFCASTRLGVEETQYFGPGTRLLVL.

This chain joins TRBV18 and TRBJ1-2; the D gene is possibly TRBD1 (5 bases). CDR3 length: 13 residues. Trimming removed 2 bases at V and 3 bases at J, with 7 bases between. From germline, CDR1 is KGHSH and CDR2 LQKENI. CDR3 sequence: CASSPGGDYGYTF. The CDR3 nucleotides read TGTGCCAGCTCACCAGGGGGAGACTATGGCTACACCTTC. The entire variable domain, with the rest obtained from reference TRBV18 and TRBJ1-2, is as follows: NAGVMQNPRHLVRRRGQEARLRCSPMKGHSHVYWYRQLPEEGLKFMVYLQKENIIDESGMPKERFSAEFPKEGPSILRIQQVVRGDSAAYFCASSPGGDYGYTFGSGTRLTVV.

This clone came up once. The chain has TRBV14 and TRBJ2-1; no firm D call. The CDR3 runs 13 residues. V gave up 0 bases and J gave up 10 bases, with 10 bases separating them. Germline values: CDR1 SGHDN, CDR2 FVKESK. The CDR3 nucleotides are TGTGCCAGCAGCCAAGATCTCCTCTGGGAGCAGTTCTTC. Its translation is CASSQDLLWEQFF.

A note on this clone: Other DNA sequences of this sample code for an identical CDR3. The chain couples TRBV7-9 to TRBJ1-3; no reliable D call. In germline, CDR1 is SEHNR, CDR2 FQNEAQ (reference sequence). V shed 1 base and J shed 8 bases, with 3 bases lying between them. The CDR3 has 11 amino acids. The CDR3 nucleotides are TGTGCCAGCAGCTTAGGACACACCATATATTTT. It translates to CASSLGHTIYF. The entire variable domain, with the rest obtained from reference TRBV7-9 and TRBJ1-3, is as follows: DTGVSQNPRHKITKRGQNVTFRCDPISEHNRLYWYRQTLGQGPEFLTYFQNEAQLEKSRLLSDRFSAERPKGSFSTLEIQRTEQGDSAMYLCASSLGHTIYFGEGSWLTVV.

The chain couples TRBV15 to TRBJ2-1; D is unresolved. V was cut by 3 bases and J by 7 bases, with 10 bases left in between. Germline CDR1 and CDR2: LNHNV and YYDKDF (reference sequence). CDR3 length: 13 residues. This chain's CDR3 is CATSSKTTNEQFF. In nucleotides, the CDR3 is TGTGCCACCAGCAGTAAAACAACGAATGAGCAGTTCTTC. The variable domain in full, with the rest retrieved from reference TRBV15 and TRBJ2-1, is DAMVIQNPRYQVTQFGKPVTLSCSQTLNHNVMYWYQQKSSQAPKLLFHYYDKDFNNEADTPDNFQSRRPNTSFCFLDIRSPGLGDTAMYLCATSSKTTNEQFFGPGTRLTVL.

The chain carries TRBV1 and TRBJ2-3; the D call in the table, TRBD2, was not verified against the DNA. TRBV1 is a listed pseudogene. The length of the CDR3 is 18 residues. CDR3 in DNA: TGCACCAGGGGCGGTCCTAGCGGGGGGATTTGGGGCACAGATACGCAGTATTTT. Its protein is CTRGGPSGGIWGTDTQYF.

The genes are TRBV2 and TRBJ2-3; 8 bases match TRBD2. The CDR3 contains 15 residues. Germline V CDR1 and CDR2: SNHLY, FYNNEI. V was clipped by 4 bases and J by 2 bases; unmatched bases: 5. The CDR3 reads CASSGAGGFTDTQYF. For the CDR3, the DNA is TGTGCCAGCAGTGGGGCGGGGGGTTTCACAGATACGCAGTATTTT.

The CDR3 sequence is CASSQHNTGELFF. CDR3 bases: TGTGCCAGCAGTCAACACAACACCGGGGAGCTGTTTTTT. The genes are TRBV25-1 and TRBJ2-2, with no clear D. CDR3 length: 13 residues. The V and J ends lost 5 bases and 2 bases respectively, with 6 bases between them. Per germline, CDR1 MGHDK and CDR2 SYGVNS.

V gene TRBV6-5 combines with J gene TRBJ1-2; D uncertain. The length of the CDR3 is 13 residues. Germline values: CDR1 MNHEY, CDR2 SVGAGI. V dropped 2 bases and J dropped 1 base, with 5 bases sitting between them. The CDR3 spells CASSYAVNYGYTF. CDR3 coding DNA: TGTGCCAGCAGTTACGCGGTTAACTATGGCTACACCTTC.